This record concerns one T cell receptor beta chain sequence. The antigen is unknown. The germline CDR1 and CDR2 sequences are SGDLS and YYNGEE. V was trimmed by 0 bases and J by 8 bases, leaving 9 bases between them. The CDR3 extends over 13 amino acids. PCR or immunohistochemistry showed mismatch repair deficiency in every enrolled patient. Here immunoSEQ multiplex PCR was the method, and the copy in TCRdb shows in-frame clones only, minus some. The sample contains around 48,000 clones, 78% of which appear only once. This entry is derived from a study of PD-1 blockade in mismatch repair-deficient tumors. Study results and limitations: Tumor-resident clones, often undetectable pretreatment in blood, expanded then contracted after pembrolizumab.

V is TRBV9 and J is TRBJ2-1, with D uncertain. Sequenced here: peripheral blood, sampled 4 weeks after starting pembrolizumab. The source is an adult with mismatch repair-deficient cancer. This CDR3 reads CASSVGAFDEQFF. The DNA of the CDR3 is TGTGCCAGCAGCGTAGGGGCGTTCGATGAGCAGTTCTTC.